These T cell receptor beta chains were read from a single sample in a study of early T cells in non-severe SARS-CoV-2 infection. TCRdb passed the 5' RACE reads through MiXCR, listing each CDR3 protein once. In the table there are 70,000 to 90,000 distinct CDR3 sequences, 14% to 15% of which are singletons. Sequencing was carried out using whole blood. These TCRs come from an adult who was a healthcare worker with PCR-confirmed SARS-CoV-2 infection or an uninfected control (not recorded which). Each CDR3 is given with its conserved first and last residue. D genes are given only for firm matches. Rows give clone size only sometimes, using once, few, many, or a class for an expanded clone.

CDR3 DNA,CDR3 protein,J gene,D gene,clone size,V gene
TGCGCCAGCAGCCAGGGGGGAGTCTCTGGGGCCAACGTCCTGACTTTC,CASSQGGVSGANVLTF,TRBJ2-6,NA,few,TRBV5-1
TGTGCCAGCAGTCTCATCGGCCTCGATACGCAGTATTTT,CASSLIGLDTQYF,TRBJ2-3,NA,NA,TRBV2
TGTGCCAGCAGTTTCTCCTTGTTTGGTGAGCAGTTCTTC,CASSFSLFGEQFF,TRBJ2-1,NA,NA,TRBV28
TGTGCCAGCAGGAACAAGGGGTTATTGAACACTGAAGCTTTCTTT,CASRNKGLLNTEAFF,TRBJ1-1,NA,NA,TRBV2
TGTGCCAGCTGGGGACTCCCCACAGATACGCAGTATTTT,CASWGLPTDTQYF,TRBJ2-3,NA,NA,TRBV6-2/TRBV6-3
TGTGCCAGCAGTCCCTACCCAACCGGGACTTTCACCTACGAGCAGTACTTC,CASSPYPTGTFTYEQYF,TRBJ2-7,NA,NA,TRBV6-6
TGTGCCAGCACCACGGCGGGGCAGGGCACAGATACGCAGTATTTT,CASTTAGQGTDTQYF,TRBJ2-3,NA,few,TRBV28
TGCGCCAGCAGCTTGGTTTTCCGGGGAAACACTGAAGCTTTCTTT,CASSLVFRGNTEAFF,TRBJ1-1,NA,NA,TRBV5-1
TGTGCCAGCAGTTTAGTCGGCAGCACTGAAGCTTTCTTT,CASSLVGSTEAFF,TRBJ1-1,NA,NA,TRBV12-3/TRBV12-4
TGTGCCATCAGTGAATCAATCTACGAGCAGTACTTC,CAISESIYEQYF,TRBJ2-7,NA,NA,TRBV10-3
TGTGCCAGTACGGGGACGCTCCAAAATCAGCCCCAGCATTTT,CASTGTLQNQPQHF,TRBJ1-5,NA,few,TRBV19
TGTGCCAGCAGCCCCGGGGGACAGCCCTACGAGCAGTACTTC,CASSPGGQPYEQYF,TRBJ2-7,NA,few,TRBV28
TGTGCCACCAGTGATTTGACTAGCGGGCGGTACAATGAGCAGTTCTTC,CATSDLTSGRYNEQFF,TRBJ2-1,TRBD2,NA,TRBV24-1
TGCGCCAGCAGCTTGAGGGTCGACAATGAGCAGTTCTTC,CASSLRVDNEQFF,TRBJ2-1,NA,many,TRBV5-1
TGTGCCAGCAGCTGGACTAGCGGGATCTACGAGCAGTACTTC,CASSWTSGIYEQYF,TRBJ2-7,TRBD2,NA,TRBV3-1
TGTGCCAGCAGTCCTCCGGGACGACAGAGGGATGAGCAGTTCTTC,CASSPPGRQRDEQFF,TRBJ2-1,NA,many,TRBV28
TGTGCCAGCAACCTTAGCGGGAGTAAAAGTGAGCAGTTCTTC,CASNLSGSKSEQFF,TRBJ2-1,TRBD2,few,TRBV12-3/TRBV12-4
TGTGCCAGCTCACCACCGAGTCCCGGTGGGGAAAAACTGTTTTTT,CASSPPSPGGEKLFF,TRBJ1-4,NA,NA,TRBV18
TGTGCCAGCAGCTCCCGTGGGGAGATAGCTTTCTTT,CASSSRGEIAFF,TRBJ1-1,NA,NA,TRBV11-3
TGCGCCAGCAGCCAATCGAGCAGTGAGCAGTTCTTC,CASSQSSSEQFF,TRBJ2-1,NA,few,TRBV4-1
TGTGCCAGCAGTTTATCGGGGATCTATGGCTACACCTTC,CASSLSGIYGYTF,TRBJ1-2,NA,few,TRBV28
TGCAGCTTCACAGAGGGGAGCACTGAAGCTTTCTTT,CSFTEGSTEAFF,TRBJ1-1,NA,many,TRBV29-1
TGTGCCAGCTCACCGGGTGTGAGGCAAGAGACCCAGTACTTC,CASSPGVRQETQYF,TRBJ2-5,NA,many,TRBV18
TGCGCCAGCAGCGTCGACCGATCAGACCAGCCCCAGCATTTT,CASSVDRSDQPQHF,TRBJ1-5,NA,NA,TRBV4-3
TGTGCCAGCTCCCTCGGCGCACAGGGCGACTATGGCTACACCTTC,CASSLGAQGDYGYTF,TRBJ1-2,NA,few,TRBV18
TGTGCCAGCATGGGGAGGGAGGTGGATACGCAGTATTTT,CASMGREVDTQYF,TRBJ2-3,TRBD2,few,TRBV2
TGTGCCAGCAGCCCGGGACTAGCGGGAAGTGGGGGACAAGAGACCCAGTACTTC,CASSPGLAGSGGQETQYF,TRBJ2-5,TRBD2,NA,TRBV5-4
TGTGCCAGCAGTGCCTCGGACAGGGAAGAGTCTGAAGCTTTCTTT,CASSASDREESEAFF,TRBJ1-1,TRBD1,few,TRBV28
TGCAGTGCTACCCGCACCGGGGAGCTGTTTTTT,CSATRTGELFF,TRBJ2-2,NA,NA,TRBV20-1
TGCAGTGCTAGGGGGGCCCGGCAGTCCGCGGTCCCGCAGTATTTT,CSARGARQSAVPQYF,TRBJ2-3,NA,NA,TRBV20-1
TGCAGCCCCTCGGCCCGGGTGGATGAGCAGTTCTTC,CSPSARVDEQFF,TRBJ2-1,NA,many,TRBV20-1
TGTGCCAGCAGCTTGGGGACAGGGGTAACCGGGGAGCTGTTTTTT,CASSLGTGVTGELFF,TRBJ2-2,TRBD1,many,TRBV5-4
TGCAGCGTTGAGGGCAATGAAGAGACCCAGTACTTC,CSVEGNEETQYF,TRBJ2-5,NA,NA,TRBV29-1
TGTGCCAGCAGCTCCCTGCGGCCTCCTAACGAGCAGTACTTC,CASSSLRPPNEQYF,TRBJ2-7,NA,NA,TRBV7-9
TGCAGTGCTAGCAGGGAGAACACTGAAGCTTTCTTT,CSASRENTEAFF,TRBJ1-1,NA,few,TRBV20-1
TGTGCCAGCAGCCTCTTGGGTAACGAGCAGTACTTC,CASSLLGNEQYF,TRBJ2-7,NA,few,TRBV28
TGCAGCTCATCAAGTAGTTCCTACAATGAGCAGTTCTTC,CSSSSSSYNEQFF,TRBJ2-1,NA,NA,TRBV29-1
TGCAGTTGCGGGGGTTACGAGCAGTACTTC,CSCGGYEQYF,TRBJ2-7,TRBD2,few,TRBV29-1
TGTGCCAGCAGCCGGACCGGGACTAGCGCAATGGATGAGCAGTTCTTC,CASSRTGTSAMDEQFF,TRBJ2-1,TRBD2,NA,TRBV7-2
TGTGCCAGCAGTGACTCGGCAGGAGCAGATACGCAGTATTTT,CASSDSAGADTQYF,TRBJ2-3,NA,NA,TRBV6-4
TGCGCCAGCAGCTTGTCGAGTAATGGGCAAGAGACCCAGTACTTC,CASSLSSNGQETQYF,TRBJ2-5,NA,NA,TRBV5-1
TGTGCCAGCAGCTCCTTTGTTGGGGGTTCACCCCTCCACTTT,CASSSFVGGSPLHF,TRBJ1-6,NA,few,TRBV7-2
TGTGCCAGCAGCCACAGCGGGAGGGCGGTTGAGACCCAGTACTTC,CASSHSGRAVETQYF,TRBJ2-5,TRBD2,many,TRBV6-2/TRBV6-3
TGTGCCAGCAGCTTAGTATCGGGCCGCGGTAATGAAAAACTGTTTTTT,CASSLVSGRGNEKLFF,TRBJ1-4,NA,NA,TRBV11-2
TGTGCCAGCAGCCCACCGACAGCGGTCGCTGAAGCTTTCTTT,CASSPPTAVAEAFF,TRBJ1-1,NA,few,TRBV5-5
TGCGCCAGCAGCGGACATGGGGGTGACAATGAGCAGTTCTTC,CASSGHGGDNEQFF,TRBJ2-1,NA,few,TRBV4-1
TGCGCCAGCAGCTTAGCGGGAGGGCCTTACTCCTACGAGCAGTACTTC,CASSLAGGPYSYEQYF,TRBJ2-7,TRBD2,few,TRBV5-1
TGCGCCAGCAGCTTGTGGATAGCGGGAGTGATGGATGAGCAGTTCTTC,CASSLWIAGVMDEQFF,TRBJ2-1,TRBD2,few,TRBV5-1
TGTGCCAGCAGCCCTAGACTAGCGGGATACGAGCAGTACTTC,CASSPRLAGYEQYF,TRBJ2-7,TRBD2,NA,TRBV4-2
TGTGCCAGCAGCTCGCTCCGTCAAAAATACAATGAGCAGTTCTTC,CASSSLRQKYNEQFF,TRBJ2-1,NA,many,TRBV11-2